This TCR beta chain was recorded in a study of CD8 T cells in Susac syndrome. Study-level information: Patients with Susac syndrome, at blood draw, were therapy-naive, on corticosteroids, or on intravenous immunoglobulin alone. General study points: In total CD8+ repertoires, about 17 Susac-specific public clones were detected, and CD8+ TEMRA repertoires contained several.

Concerning this clonotype: Its antigen remains unidentified.

RNA, at about 0.5 to 1 ug, was reverse transcribed with random hexamers. TCRdb independently ran MiXCR on the immunoSEQ multiplex PCR reads; one entry per CDR3 protein. The table includes around 200,000 distinct CDR3 sequences, roughly 94% detected once. Sequencing of TCR beta drew on CD8+ and CD4+ T cells from blood. Germline V CDR1 and CDR2: GTSNPN, SVGIG (reference sequence). The CDR3 consists of 13 residues. Trimming pared 2 bases from V and 2 bases from J, leaving 9 bases between. The chain couples TRBV30 to TRBJ1-1; D is unclear. This clonotype was sampled from a human donor with Susac syndrome. Source material: CD8+ T cells from PBMCs. This CDR3 reads CAWSPQVNTEAFF. CDR3 nucleotide sequence: TGTGCCTGGAGTCCTCAGGTTAACACTGAAGCTTTCTTT.